A single TCR beta chain is shown here with its context. The record originates from a study of blood T cell repertoires in COVID-19. In the authors' workflow: From reference gene primer amplification, estimates of nucleated cell counts were derived. Repertoires were generated with immunoSEQ multiplex PCR, while TCRdb's copy carries only in-frame clones and drops some. V, J and clone size are taken as reported in that table, and D and trimming were inferred from the DNA itself. The sample holds about 150,000 clones, approximately 86% seen once. Material for sequencing was peripheral blood. This TCR was sampled from a woman between 65 and 79 years old with acute or convalescent COVID-19.

The CDR3 loop is CASSPGGGGPYGYTF. In DNA form, the CDR3 reads TGTGCCAGCAGCCCGGGAGGGGGCGGCCCCTATGGCTACACCTTC. The J gene is TRBJ1-2, the V gene TRBV5-4; 7 bases match TRBD1. The J segment lost 4 bases and the V segment lost 4 bases, leaving 10 bases of the junction unmatched. This CDR3 has 15 residues. Germline-derived CDR1 and CDR2 are SGHNT and YYREEE (reference sequence). Drawing the rest from reference TRBV5-4 and TRBJ1-2, the complete variable domain is ETGVTQSPTHLIKTRGQQVTLRCSSQSGHNTVSWYQQALGQGPQFIFQYYREEENGRGNFPPRFSGLQFPNYSSELNVNALELDDSALYLCASSPGGGGPYGYTFGSGTRLTVV.